The source of this T cell receptor (beta chain) is a study of blood T cell repertoires in COVID-19. Generated by immunoSEQ multiplex PCR, the TCRdb table keeps only in-frame clones and is missing some. The table lists roughly 400,000 clones, nearly 90% of them singletons, with roughly 1.4% in the top ten. Looked up from germline, CDR1 is SNHLY and CDR2 is FYNNEI. After removal of 4 bases from V and 0 bases from J, the junction contained 5 bases not matched to a gene. The CDR3 has 15 amino acids. Everyone who took part was roughly 18 to 89 years old, and they came from about two dozen US areas. Grouping used clinical history reported by participants in a survey and questionnaire. Exposed enrollees had met someone with a PCR-confirmed or clinician-diagnosed COVID-19 case at some point within the 2 weeks before study entry.

V usage is TRBV2 and J usage is TRBJ2-7, with TRBD2 matching 8 bases. The specimen was PBMCs or T cells enriched from blood (not recorded which). This clonotype was obtained from a woman younger than 35 who had been exposed to COVID-19. The CDR3 spells CASSAIAGYSYEQYF. The CDR3 region has the DNA TGTGCCAGCAGTGCTATAGCGGGGTACTCCTACGAGCAGTACTTC.